These T cell receptor beta chains were read from a single sample in a study of T cell changes during pregnancy in multiple sclerosis. Only in-frame clones appear in the TCRdb table, and some are missing; sequencing was by immunoSEQ multiplex PCR. The sample gives tens of thousands of clones, about 94% of which show up once; 2.5% is in the top ten. This specimen was peripheral blood, taken in the third trimester of pregnancy. Receptor source: a female donor with multiple sclerosis, enrolled in a pregnancy study. CDR3s include the opening cysteine and the closing phenylalanine or tryptophan. Fields, in order: J gene, clone size, V gene, CDR3 protein. Size is stated for part of the rows, as once, few or many counts, or as a class when the clone is expanded.

J gene: TRBJ1-5
clone size: -
V gene: TRBV5-1
CDR3 protein: CASSPTTGRNQPQHF

J gene: TRBJ2-2
clone size: -
V gene: TRBV19
CDR3 protein: CASSMLAGAYTGELFF

J gene: TRBJ1-1
clone size: -
V gene: TRBV7-3
CDR3 protein: CASSLTERTEAFF

J gene: TRBJ1-3
clone size: -
V gene: TRBV5-6
CDR3 protein: CASSLGGAGNTIYF

J gene: TRBJ2-7
clone size: -
V gene: TRBV6-5
CDR3 protein: CASTPPGGPYEQYF

J gene: TRBJ2-7
clone size: few
V gene: TRBV2
CDR3 protein: CASIRASGGYEQYF

J gene: TRBJ2-3
clone size: once
V gene: TRBV4-1
CDR3 protein: CASSQALSGGADTQYF

J gene: TRBJ2-1
clone size: once
V gene: TRBV19
CDR3 protein: CASNPAGLAGPSSYNEQFF

J gene: TRBJ1-5
clone size: -
V gene: TRBV21-1
CDR3 protein: CASSKRGRASTPYSNQPQHF

J gene: TRBJ2-3
clone size: -
V gene: TRBV6-4
CDR3 protein: CASSPGTSGGDTQYF

J gene: TRBJ1-4
clone size: -
V gene: TRBV9
CDR3 protein: CASSVSGTYYEKLFF

J gene: TRBJ1-1
clone size: -
V gene: TRBV7-9
CDR3 protein: CASSPARENTEAFF

J gene: TRBJ1-1
clone size: -
V gene: TRBV6-6
CDR3 protein: CASSQSSTVLAEAFF

J gene: TRBJ2-3
clone size: -
V gene: TRBV5-1
CDR3 protein: CASSLARGDTQYF

J gene: TRBJ2-2
clone size: -
V gene: TRBV6-5
CDR3 protein: CASTNSISGELFF

J gene: TRBJ2-7
clone size: -
V gene: TRBV19
CDR3 protein: CASSDTGWSYEQYF

J gene: TRBJ1-2
clone size: -
V gene: TRBV11-1
CDR3 protein: CASSLAVSDGYTF

J gene: TRBJ2-1
clone size: -
V gene: TRBV29-1
CDR3 protein: CSVTLAGVVFF

J gene: TRBJ2-5
clone size: -
V gene: TRBV19
CDR3 protein: CASSIGTEETQYF

J gene: TRBJ1-2
clone size: -
V gene: TRBV6-6
CDR3 protein: CASSYSSHNYGYTF

J gene: TRBJ2-3
clone size: -
V gene: TRBV19
CDR3 protein: CASSASGGDTDTQYF

J gene: TRBJ1-1
clone size: -
V gene: TRBV2
CDR3 protein: CASRTGEGSEAFF

J gene: TRBJ2-7
clone size: -
V gene: TRBV21-1
CDR3 protein: CASSKGRDSPYEQYF

J gene: TRBJ1-3
clone size: few
V gene: TRBV5-1
CDR3 protein: CASKEGNTIYF

J gene: TRBJ1-4
clone size: -
V gene: TRBV9
CDR3 protein: CARTRPGQGFNEKLFF

J gene: TRBJ2-1
clone size: -
V gene: TRBV12-5
CDR3 protein: CASGLAGGTYNEQFF

J gene: TRBJ1-1
clone size: -
V gene: TRBV5-1
CDR3 protein: CASFQGAEMNTEAFF

J gene: TRBJ1-2
clone size: -
V gene: TRBV15
CDR3 protein: CATSGPYGYTF

J gene: TRBJ1-1
clone size: -
V gene: TRBV2
CDR3 protein: CASSEGHGRAVEAFF

J gene: TRBJ2-7
clone size: -
V gene: TRBV13
CDR3 protein: CASTRTSGGSYEQYF

J gene: TRBJ2-2
clone size: -
V gene: TRBV10-3
CDR3 protein: CATGDRGMFGELFF

J gene: TRBJ2-2
clone size: -
V gene: TRBV2
CDR3 protein: CASSGEEPNTGELFF

J gene: TRBJ1-2
clone size: -
V gene: TRBV13
CDR3 protein: CASSLGRGVTGYTF

J gene: TRBJ1-4
clone size: -
V gene: TRBV9
CDR3 protein: CASSVTEGFNEKLFF

J gene: TRBJ2-5
clone size: -
V gene: TRBV19
CDR3 protein: CASSIVLGSYQETQYF

J gene: TRBJ1-4
clone size: -
V gene: TRBV5-1
CDR3 protein: CASSLDRVTGLFF

J gene: TRBJ1-1
clone size: -
V gene: TRBV25-1
CDR3 protein: CASSRGGTVNTEAFF

J gene: TRBJ2-7
clone size: -
V gene: TRBV5-1
CDR3 protein: CASSLEGGGAYEQYF

J gene: TRBJ2-5
clone size: -
V gene: TRBV5-6
CDR3 protein: CASSAGLAGQETQYF

J gene: TRBJ1-5
clone size: -
V gene: TRBV7-3
CDR3 protein: CASSTGGNQPQHF

J gene: TRBJ2-5
clone size: once
V gene: TRBV14
CDR3 protein: CASSPLLRGIQETQYF

J gene: TRBJ2-3
clone size: -
V gene: TRBV19
CDR3 protein: CASSIVLPDTQYF

J gene: TRBJ2-7
clone size: -
V gene: TRBV14
CDR3 protein: CASSQVSTITLYEQYF

J gene: TRBJ1-1
clone size: -
V gene: TRBV7-9
CDR3 protein: CASSYTLGQINTEAFF

J gene: TRBJ1-1
clone size: -
V gene: TRBV2
CDR3 protein: CASQARVLTEAFF

J gene: TRBJ2-2
clone size: -
V gene: TRBV5-1
CDR3 protein: CASSLAGTGSGELFF

J gene: TRBJ2-7
clone size: -
V gene: TRBV2
CDR3 protein: CASSRQDRGETYEQYF

J gene: TRBJ1-5
clone size: -
V gene: TRBV18
CDR3 protein: CASSGTGPQHF

J gene: TRBJ1-5
clone size: -
V gene: TRBV15
CDR3 protein: CATAETTLGGVPQHF

J gene: TRBJ2-3
clone size: -
V gene: TRBV7-6
CDR3 protein: CASGGTASTDTQYF